The 22 T cell receptor beta chains presented below share a single source sample, sequenced in a study of blood T cell repertoires in COVID-19. Assay used: immunoSEQ multiplex PCR; TCRdb lists only in-frame clones, some missing. In the table there are about 480,000 clones, over 75% of which are singletons. Material: PBMCs or T cells enriched from blood (not recorded which). These receptors all stem from a woman in her thirties or forties who had recovered from COVID-19.

In its sample, this clone was seen a few times. V and J are TRBV10-2 and TRBJ1-1; D is undetermined. This CDR3 has 12 residues. Germline CDR1 WSHSY, CDR2 SAAADI. V was clipped by 10 bases and J by 2 bases, with 11 bases between them. CDR3 loop: CATLDFNTEAFF. DNA of the CDR3: TGCGCCACCTTAGACTTTAACACTGAAGCTTTCTTT.

The V call is TRBV5-4, the J call TRBJ2-3; TRBD2 agrees at 13 bases. Trimming took 2 bases from V and 2 from J; bases not matched to a gene: 5. CDR3 length equals 17 residues. Per germline, CDR1 SGHNT and CDR2 YYREEE (reference sequence). The CDR3 sequence is CASSFGTSGKDTDTQYF. DNA of the CDR3: TGTGCCAGCAGCTTTGGGACTAGCGGGAAAGACACAGATACGCAGTATTTT.

The chain joins TRBV11-3 to TRBJ1-1; the match to TRBD1 covers 7 bases. Germline values: CDR1 SGHNT, CDR2 YENEEA. The length of the CDR3 is 17 residues. V lost 5 bases and J lost 2; bases outside the gene matches: 14. CDR3 DNA sequence: TGTGCCAGCAGCCCCCACTCCCCGGACAGGACTAACACTGAAGCTTTCTTT. Translated, it gives CASSPHSPDRTNTEAFF.

The chain couples TRBV7-9 to TRBJ2-7, with TRBD1 matching over 10 bases. Trimming at V came to 0 bases and at J to 8 bases, leaving 7 bases not matched to a gene. Germline assignment: CDR1 SEHNR and CDR2 FQNEAQ (reference sequence). CDR3 size: 15 residues. The CDR3 DNA follows: TGTGCCAGCAGCTTAGCGGGGACAGGGGCCTCCCAGCAGTACTTC. Amino acids: CASSLAGTGASQQYF.

This chain connects TRBV28 to TRBJ2-7, with 9 nucleotides matching TRBD1. The CDR3 contains 16 residues. CDR1 and CDR2 from the germline V gene are MDHEN and SYDVKM. Trimming at V came to 4 bases and at J to 0 bases, leaving 7 bases not matched to a gene. As DNA, the CDR3 is TGTGCCAGCAGTTCCCCGGGACAGGGCCCCTCCTACGAGCAGTACTTC. It yields the protein CASSSPGQGPSYEQYF.

The V call is TRBV19, the J call TRBJ1-1; TRBD1 is a possible D gene (6 bases). CDR1 and CDR2 from the germline V gene are LNHDA and SQIVND (reference sequence). V was trimmed by 1 base and J by 4 bases, leaving 16 bases between them. This CDR3 is 16 amino acids long. CDR3: CASSIGSGALVTEAFF. The CDR3 region has the DNA TGTGCCAGTAGTATAGGATCAGGGGCGCTGGTCACTGAAGCTTTCTTT.

The chain recombines TRBV12-3 or TRBV12-4 with TRBJ1-1; perhaps TRBD1 as D (5 bases). V lost 6 bases, J lost 3 bases, and 11 bases lay in between. The CDR3 covers 13 residues. The CDR3 loop reads CASRPRGDTEAFF. DNA of the CDR3: TGTGCCAGCAGGCCGCGGGGGGACACTGAAGCTTTCTTT.

The CDR3 protein is CASSQDTWVYEAFF. The CDR3 DNA follows: TGTGCCAGCAGCCAGGACACCTGGGTCTATGAAGCTTTCTTT. The rearrangement links TRBV7-9 to TRBJ1-1; tentative D call: TRBD1 (5 bases). The CDR3 contains 14 residues. Trimming cost V 5 bases and J 7 bases, with 17 bases left between them. Germline values: CDR1 SEHNR, CDR2 FQNEAQ (reference sequence).

The chain couples TRBV4-2 to TRBJ2-1; D is possibly TRBD2 (7 bases). The V and J ends lost 0 bases and 8 bases respectively, with 17 bases between them. The V gene's germline CDR1 is LGHNA and CDR2 YNFKEQ. CDR3 size: 16 residues. CDR3 DNA sequence: TGTGCCAGCAGCCAAGATGAGGGGGAGGGGGTTTATGAGCAGTTCTTC. This gives the protein CASSQDEGEGVYEQFF.

The chain uses TRBV27 and TRBJ1-4, with TRBD1 matching 9 bases. Trimming at V came to 5 bases and at J to 5 bases, leaving 6 bases not matched to a gene. The CDR3 extends over 15 amino acids. The germline CDR1 and CDR2 sequences are MNHEY and SMNVEV (reference sequence). Here the CDR3 reads CASSQDRGWNEKLFF. Here the CDR3 DNA reads TGTGCCAGCAGTCAGGACAGGGGTTGGAATGAAAAACTGTTTTTT.

The CDR3 coding sequence is TGTGCCAGCAGCCCGCGGGGGAGCTCCTACAATGAGCAGTTCTTC. As protein: CASSPRGSSYNEQFF. The chain is built from TRBV11-2 and TRBJ2-1; 7 bases are a match to TRBD2. The CDR3 sequence is 15 residues long. The junction had 4 bases not matched to a gene; V was cut back by 5 bases and J by 0 bases. Germline V gene data show CDR1 as SGHAT and CDR2 as FQNNGV.

Comment on this clone: Other DNA sequences in this specimen translate into the identical CDR3. V and J are TRBV5-1 and TRBJ1-1; 10 nucleotides line up with TRBD1. Looked up from germline, CDR1 is SGHRS and CDR2 is YFSETQ. V was clipped by 2 bases and J by 4 bases; unmatched bases: 2. The CDR3 is made up of 14 amino acids. CDR3 DNA: TGCGCCAGCAGCTTAGGACAGGGGGGCACTGAAGCTTTCTTT. Its translation is CASSLGQGGTEAFF.

The J gene is TRBJ1-3, the V gene TRBV11-2; D ambiguous. The CDR3 is 13 residues long. CDR1 and CDR2 from the germline V gene are SGHAT and FQNNGV. V shed 3 bases and J shed 4 bases, with 7 bases lying between them. This chain's CDR3 is CASSLTVGNTIYF. CDR3 nucleotides: TGTGCCAGCAGCTTGACTGTGGGAAACACCATATATTTT.

This clone has only one observation. The chain combines TRBV18 with TRBJ2-6; a possible D gene is TRBD2 (7 bases). V shed 2 bases and J shed 3 bases, with 17 bases lying between them. Germline V gene lookup returns CDR1 KGHSH and CDR2 LQKENI. This CDR3 is built from 18 residues. CDR3 bases: TGTGCCAGCTCACCAATGGGGGGGCGCGCTTTTGGGGCCAACGTCCTGACTTTC. This gives the protein CASSPMGGRAFGANVLTF.

The chain uses TRBV6-2 or TRBV6-3 and TRBJ1-2; D unclear. Germline V gene sequence: CDR1 MNHEY, CDR2 SVGEGT. The V and J ends lost 5 bases and 3 bases respectively, with 10 bases between them. The CDR3 runs to 13 residues. The CDR3, as DNA: TGTGCCAGCAGTGCCAGGAACTACTATGGCTACACCTTC. Protein sequence: CASSARNYYGYTF.

The rearrangement uses TRBV7-2 and TRBJ2-7, with D possibly matching TRBD2 (6 bases). Germline lookup yields CDR1 SGHTA and CDR2 FQGNSA. V shed 4 bases and J shed 3 bases, with 13 bases lying between them. The CDR3 has 14 amino acids. The DNA for the CDR3 is TGTGCCAGCAGCTGGGACTGGGCGAACTACGAGCAGTACTTC. The encoded protein is CASSWDWANYEQYF.

The rearrangement joins TRBV5-1 to TRBJ2-5; D may be TRBD2 (5 bases). Germline V CDR1 and CDR2: SGHRS, YFSETQ. The CDR3 covers 13 residues. V lost 0 bases and J lost 4, with 7 bases in between. In nucleotides, the CDR3 is TGCGCCAGCAGCTTGGGGACTGTAGAGACCCAGTACTTC. Translated, it gives CASSLGTVETQYF.

The chain carries TRBV7-2 and TRBJ1-3; the D is unclear. V shed 5 bases and J shed 0 bases, with 14 bases lying between them. This CDR3 is 16 amino acids long. The germline V gene encodes CDR1 SGHTA and CDR2 FQGNSA. The CDR3 spells CASSPFRESSGNTIYF. The CDR3 nucleotides are TGTGCCAGCAGCCCCTTCCGGGAGAGCTCTGGAAACACCATATATTTT.

The chain is built from TRBV27 and TRBJ2-4, with 9 positions matching TRBD1. J was trimmed by 1 base and V by 8 bases; bases with no gene match: 0. CDR3 length: 13 residues. CDR1 is MNHEY and CDR2 is SMNVEV in the germline V gene (reference sequence). The CDR3 reads CASGQGAKNIQYF. The CDR3 DNA reads TGTGCCAGCGGACAGGGGGCCAAAAACATTCAGTACTTC.

The chain is built from TRBV5-1 and TRBJ1-2; unclear D gene. V gave up 0 bases and J gave up 0 bases, with 9 bases separating them. The CDR3 consists of 15 residues. CDR1 and CDR2 from the germline V gene are SGHRS and YFSETQ. The CDR3 spells CASSLGAKANYGYTF. The CDR3 bases are TGCGCCAGCAGCTTGGGGGCTAAAGCTAACTATGGCTACACCTTC.

The rearrangement joins TRBV6-6 to TRBJ2-7, with 10 bases that match TRBD2. The CDR3 consists of 16 residues. The V gene end was trimmed by 6 bases and the J gene end by 0 bases; junction bases not matched to a gene: 8. In germline, CDR1 is MNHNY, CDR2 SVGAGI (reference sequence). The CDR3 protein is CASRERLAGDSYEQYF. CDR3 nucleotides: TGTGCCAGCAGGGAAAGACTAGCGGGTGACTCCTACGAGCAGTACTTC.

The chain is built from TRBV2 and TRBJ1-3, with D possibly TRBD1 on 5 matching bases. V dropped 6 bases and J dropped 0 bases, with 12 bases sitting between them. This CDR3 spans 15 amino acids. From germline, CDR1 is SNHLY and CDR2 FYNNEI. DNA of the CDR3: TGTGCCAGCAGAACAGGTCCCCACTCTGGAAACACCATATATTTT. Translated: CASRTGPHSGNTIYF.